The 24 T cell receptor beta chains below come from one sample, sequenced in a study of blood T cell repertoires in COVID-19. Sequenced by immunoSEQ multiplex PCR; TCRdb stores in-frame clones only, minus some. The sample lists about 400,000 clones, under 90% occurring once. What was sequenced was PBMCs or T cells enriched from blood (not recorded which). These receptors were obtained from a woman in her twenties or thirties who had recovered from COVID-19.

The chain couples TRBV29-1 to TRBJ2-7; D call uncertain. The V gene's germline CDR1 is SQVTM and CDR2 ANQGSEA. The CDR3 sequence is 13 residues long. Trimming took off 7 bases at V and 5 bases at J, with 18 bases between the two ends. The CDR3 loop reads CSAAITNLDEQYF. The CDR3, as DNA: TGCAGCGCCGCCATTACTAACCTAGACGAGCAGTACTTC.

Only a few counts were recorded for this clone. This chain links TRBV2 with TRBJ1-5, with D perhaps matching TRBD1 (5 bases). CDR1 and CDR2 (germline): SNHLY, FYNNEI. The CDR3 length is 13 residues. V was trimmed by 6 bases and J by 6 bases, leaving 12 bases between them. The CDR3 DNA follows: TGTGCCAGCAGCCCTGGGGCGGTTCAGCCCCAGCATTTT. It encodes CASSPGAVQPQHF.

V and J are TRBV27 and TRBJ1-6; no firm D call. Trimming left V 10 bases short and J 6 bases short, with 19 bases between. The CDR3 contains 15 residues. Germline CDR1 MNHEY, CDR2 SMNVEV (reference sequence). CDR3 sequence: CATSSLSRGNSPLHF. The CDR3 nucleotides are TGTGCCACCTCCTCCCTCAGTCGAGGTAATTCACCCCTCCACTTT.

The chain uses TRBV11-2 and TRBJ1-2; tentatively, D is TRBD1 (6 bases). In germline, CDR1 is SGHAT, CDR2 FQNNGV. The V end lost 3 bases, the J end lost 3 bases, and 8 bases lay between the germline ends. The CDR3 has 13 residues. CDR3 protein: CASSLYRDYGYTF. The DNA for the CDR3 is TGTGCCAGCAGCTTGTACAGGGACTATGGCTACACCTTC. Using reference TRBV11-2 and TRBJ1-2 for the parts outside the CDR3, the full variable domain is EAGVAQSPRYKIIEKRQSVAFWCNPISGHATLYWYQQILGQGPKLLIQFQNNGVVDDSQLPKDRFSAERLKGVDSTLKIQPAKLEDSAVYLCASSLYRDYGYTFGSGTRLTVV.

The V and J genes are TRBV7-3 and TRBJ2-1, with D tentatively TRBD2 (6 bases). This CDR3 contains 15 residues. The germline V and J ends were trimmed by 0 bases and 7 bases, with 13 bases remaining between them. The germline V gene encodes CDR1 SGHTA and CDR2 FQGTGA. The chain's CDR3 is CASSLTGPSANEQFF. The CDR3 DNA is TGTGCCAGCAGCTTAACGGGTCCTAGCGCTAATGAGCAGTTCTTC.

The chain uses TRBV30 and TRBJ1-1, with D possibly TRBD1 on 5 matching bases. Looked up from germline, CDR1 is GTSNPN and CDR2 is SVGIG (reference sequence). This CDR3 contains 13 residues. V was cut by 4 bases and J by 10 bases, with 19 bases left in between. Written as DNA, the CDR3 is TGTGCCTGGACCAAAGCAAGGGGCTTAGGAGCTTTCTTT. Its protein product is CAWTKARGLGAFF.

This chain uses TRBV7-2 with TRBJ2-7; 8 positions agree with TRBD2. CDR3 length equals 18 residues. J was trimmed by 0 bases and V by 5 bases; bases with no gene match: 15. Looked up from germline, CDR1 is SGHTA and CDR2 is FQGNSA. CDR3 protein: CASSLRGGGGSFSYEQYF. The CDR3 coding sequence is TGTGCCAGCAGCCTTAGGGGAGGCGGGGGGTCCTTCTCCTACGAGCAGTACTTC. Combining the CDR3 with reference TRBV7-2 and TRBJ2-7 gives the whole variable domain GAGVSQSPSNKVTEKGKDVELRCDPISGHTALYWYRQSLGQGLEFLIYFQGNSAPDKSGLPSDRFSAERTGGSVSTLTIQRTQQEDSAVYLCASSLRGGGGSFSYEQYFGPGTRLTVT.

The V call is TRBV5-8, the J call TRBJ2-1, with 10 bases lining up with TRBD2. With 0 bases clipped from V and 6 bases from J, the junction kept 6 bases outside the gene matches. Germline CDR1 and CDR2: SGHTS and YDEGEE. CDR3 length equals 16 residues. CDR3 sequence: CASSLAVLAGPNEQFF. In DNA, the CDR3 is TGTGCCAGCAGCTTGGCCGTACTAGCGGGGCCCAATGAGCAGTTCTTC.

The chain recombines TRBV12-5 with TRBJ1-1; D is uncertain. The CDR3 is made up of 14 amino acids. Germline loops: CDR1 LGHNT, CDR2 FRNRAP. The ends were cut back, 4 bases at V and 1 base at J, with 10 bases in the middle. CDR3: CASGSRRGNTEAFF. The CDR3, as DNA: TGTGCTAGTGGTTCGCGACGGGGGAACACTGAAGCTTTCTTT. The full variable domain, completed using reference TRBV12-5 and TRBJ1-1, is DARVTQTPRHKVTEMGQEVTMRCQPILGHNTVFWYRQTMMQGLELLAYFRNRAPLDDSGMPKDRFSAEMPDATLATLKIQPSEPRDSAVYFCASGSRRGNTEAFFGQGTRLTVV.

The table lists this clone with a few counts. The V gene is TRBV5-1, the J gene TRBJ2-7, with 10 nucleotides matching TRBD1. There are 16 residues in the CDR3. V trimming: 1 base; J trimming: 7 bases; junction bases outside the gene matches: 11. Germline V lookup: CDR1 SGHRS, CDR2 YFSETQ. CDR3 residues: CASSLLHGQGDGEQYF. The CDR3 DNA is TGCGCCAGCAGCTTGTTACACGGACAGGGGGATGGAGAGCAGTACTTC. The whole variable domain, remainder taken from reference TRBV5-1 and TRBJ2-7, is KAGVTQTPRYLIKTRGQQVTLSCSPISGHRSVSWYQQTPGQGLQFLFEYFSETQRNKGNFPGRFSGRQFSNSRSEMNVSTLELGDSALYLCASSLLHGQGDGEQYFGPGTRLTVT.

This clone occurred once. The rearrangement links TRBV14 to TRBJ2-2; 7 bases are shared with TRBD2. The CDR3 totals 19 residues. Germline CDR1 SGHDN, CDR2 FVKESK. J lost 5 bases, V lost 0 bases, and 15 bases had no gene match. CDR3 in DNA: TGTGCCAGCAGCCAAGAAGGAAATAGCGGGCTCCGTCGGACCGGGGAGCTGTTTTTT. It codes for CASSQEGNSGLRRTGELFF.

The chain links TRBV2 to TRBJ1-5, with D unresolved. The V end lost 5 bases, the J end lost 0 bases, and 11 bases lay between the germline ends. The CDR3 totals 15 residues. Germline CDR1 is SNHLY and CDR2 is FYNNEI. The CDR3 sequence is CASSRDADSNQPQHF. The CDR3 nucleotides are TGTGCCAGCAGTAGAGATGCTGATAGCAATCAGCCCCAGCATTTT.

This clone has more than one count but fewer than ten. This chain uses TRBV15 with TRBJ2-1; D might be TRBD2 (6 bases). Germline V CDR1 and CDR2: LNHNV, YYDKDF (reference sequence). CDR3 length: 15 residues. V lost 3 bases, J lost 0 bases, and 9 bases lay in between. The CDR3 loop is CATSRKAGSYNEQFF. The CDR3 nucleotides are TGTGCCACCAGCAGGAAAGCGGGCTCCTACAATGAGCAGTTCTTC.

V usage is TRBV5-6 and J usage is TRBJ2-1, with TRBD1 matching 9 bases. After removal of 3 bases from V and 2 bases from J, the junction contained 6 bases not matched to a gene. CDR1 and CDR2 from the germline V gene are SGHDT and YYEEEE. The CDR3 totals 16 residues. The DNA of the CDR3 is TGTGCCAGCAGCTACCGGGACAGGGTCACCTACAATGAGCAGTTCTTC. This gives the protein CASSYRDRVTYNEQFF. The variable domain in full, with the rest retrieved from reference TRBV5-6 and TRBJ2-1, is DAGVTQSPTHLIKTRGQQVTLRCSPKSGHDTVSWYQQALGQGPQFIFQYYEEEERQRGNFPDRFSGHQFPNYSSELNVNALLLGDSALYLCASSYRDRVTYNEQFFGPGTRLTVL.

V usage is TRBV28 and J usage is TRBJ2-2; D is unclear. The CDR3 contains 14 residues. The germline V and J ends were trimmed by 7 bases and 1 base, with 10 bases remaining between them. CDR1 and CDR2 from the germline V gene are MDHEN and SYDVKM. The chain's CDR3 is CASIVSGNTGELFF. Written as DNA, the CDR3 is TGTGCCAGCATAGTCTCGGGGAACACCGGGGAGCTGTTTTTT. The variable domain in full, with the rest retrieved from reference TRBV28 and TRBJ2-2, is DVKVTQSSRYLVKRTGEKVFLECVQDMDHENMFWYRQDPGLGLRLIYFSYDVKMKEKGDIPEGYSVSREKKERFSLILESASTNQTSMYLCASIVSGNTGELFFGEGSRLTVL.

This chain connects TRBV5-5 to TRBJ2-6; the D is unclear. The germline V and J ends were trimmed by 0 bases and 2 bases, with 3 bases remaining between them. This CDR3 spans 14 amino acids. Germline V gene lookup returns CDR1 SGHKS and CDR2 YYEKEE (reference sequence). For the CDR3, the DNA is TGTGCCAGCAGCTTGGGAGCTGGGGCCAACGTCCTGACTTTC. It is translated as CASSLGAGANVLTF. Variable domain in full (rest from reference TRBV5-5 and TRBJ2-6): DAGVTQSPTHLIKTRGQQVTLRCSPISGHKSVSWYQQVLGQGPQFIFQYYEKEERGRGNFPDRFSARQFPNYSSELNVNALLLGDSALYLCASSLGAGANVLTFGAGSRLTVL.

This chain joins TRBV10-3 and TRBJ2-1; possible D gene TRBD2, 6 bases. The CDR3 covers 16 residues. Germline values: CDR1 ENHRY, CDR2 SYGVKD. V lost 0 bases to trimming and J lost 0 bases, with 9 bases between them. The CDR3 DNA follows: TGTGCCATCAGTGAGTCACGGGGGAGCTCCTACAATGAGCAGTTCTTC. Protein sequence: CAISESRGSSYNEQFF.

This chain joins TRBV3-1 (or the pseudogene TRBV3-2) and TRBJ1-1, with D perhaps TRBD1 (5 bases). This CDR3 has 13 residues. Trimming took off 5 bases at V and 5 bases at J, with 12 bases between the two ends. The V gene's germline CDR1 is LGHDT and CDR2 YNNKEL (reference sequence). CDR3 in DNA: TGTGCCAGCAGCACCACAGGTTGGACTGAAGCTTTCTTT. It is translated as CASSTTGWTEAFF.

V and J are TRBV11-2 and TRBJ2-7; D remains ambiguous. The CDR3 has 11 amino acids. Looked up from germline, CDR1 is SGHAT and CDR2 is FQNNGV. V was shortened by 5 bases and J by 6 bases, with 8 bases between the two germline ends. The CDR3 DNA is TGTGCCAGCAGCGTAGTCGGCGAGCAGTACTTC. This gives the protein CASSVVGEQYF.

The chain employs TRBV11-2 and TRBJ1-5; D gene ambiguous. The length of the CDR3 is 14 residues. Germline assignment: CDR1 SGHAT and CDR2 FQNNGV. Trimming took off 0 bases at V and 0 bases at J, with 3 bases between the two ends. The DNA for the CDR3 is TGTGCCAGCAGCTTAGATAATAGCAATCAGCCCCAGCATTTT. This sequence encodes CASSLDNSNQPQHF.

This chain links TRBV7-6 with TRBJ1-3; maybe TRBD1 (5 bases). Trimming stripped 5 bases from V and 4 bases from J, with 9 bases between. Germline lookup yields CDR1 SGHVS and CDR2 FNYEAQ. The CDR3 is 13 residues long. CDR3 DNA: TGTGCCAGCAGCCCAACAGGAGGAAACACCATATATTTT. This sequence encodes CASSPTGGNTIYF.

CDR3: CAISVLSVVDTGELFF. The CDR3 DNA is TGTGCCATCAGTGTTCTGAGTGTCGTGGACACCGGGGAGCTGTTTTTT. The V and J genes are TRBV10-3 and TRBJ2-2; the D is unclear. The CDR3 runs 16 residues. Germline values: CDR1 ENHRY, CDR2 SYGVKD. Trimming took 4 bases from V and 3 from J, leaving 15 bases between them.

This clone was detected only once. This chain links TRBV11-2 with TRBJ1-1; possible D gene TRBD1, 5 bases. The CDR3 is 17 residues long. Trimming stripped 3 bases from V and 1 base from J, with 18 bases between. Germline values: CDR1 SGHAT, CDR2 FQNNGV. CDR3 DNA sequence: TGTGCCAGCAGCTTTCCGCGATATAGGGGAGGGAACACTGAAGCTTTCTTT. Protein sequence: CASSFPRYRGGNTEAFF.

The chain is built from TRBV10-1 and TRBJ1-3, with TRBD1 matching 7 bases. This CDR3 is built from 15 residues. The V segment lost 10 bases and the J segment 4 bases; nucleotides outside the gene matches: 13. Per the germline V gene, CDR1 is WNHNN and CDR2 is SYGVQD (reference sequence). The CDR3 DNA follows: TGCGCCATTAAGAGGGGGCCTGATTGGGGAAACACCATATATTTT. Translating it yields CAIKRGPDWGNTIYF.